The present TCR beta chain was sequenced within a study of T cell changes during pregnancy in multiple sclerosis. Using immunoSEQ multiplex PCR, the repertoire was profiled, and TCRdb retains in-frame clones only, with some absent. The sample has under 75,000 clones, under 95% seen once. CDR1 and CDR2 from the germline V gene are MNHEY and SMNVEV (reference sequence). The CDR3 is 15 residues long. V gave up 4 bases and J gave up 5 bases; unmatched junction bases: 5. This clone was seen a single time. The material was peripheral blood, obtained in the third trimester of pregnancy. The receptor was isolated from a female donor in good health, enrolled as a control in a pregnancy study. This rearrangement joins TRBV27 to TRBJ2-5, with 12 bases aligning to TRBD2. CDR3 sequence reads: CASSYLAGGLETQYF. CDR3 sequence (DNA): TGTGCCAGCAGTTATCTAGCGGGGGGGCTTGAGACCCAGTACTTC.